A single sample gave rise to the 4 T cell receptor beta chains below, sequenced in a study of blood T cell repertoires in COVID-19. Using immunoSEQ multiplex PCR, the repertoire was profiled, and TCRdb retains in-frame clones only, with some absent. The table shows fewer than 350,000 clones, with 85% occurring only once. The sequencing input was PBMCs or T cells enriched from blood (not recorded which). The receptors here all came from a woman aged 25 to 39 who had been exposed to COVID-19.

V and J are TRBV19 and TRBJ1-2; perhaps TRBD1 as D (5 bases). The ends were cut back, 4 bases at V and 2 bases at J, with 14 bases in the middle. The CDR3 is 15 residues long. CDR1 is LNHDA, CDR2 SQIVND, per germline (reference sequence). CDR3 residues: CASSTPGTTNYGYTF. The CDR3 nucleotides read TGTGCCAGTAGTACCCCAGGGACTACAAACTATGGCTACACCTTC. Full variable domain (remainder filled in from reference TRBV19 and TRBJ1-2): DGGITQSPKYLFRKEGQNVTLSCEQNLNHDAMYWYRQDPGQGLRLIYYSQIVNDFQKGDIAEGYSVSREKKESFPLTVTSAQKNPTAFYLCASSTPGTTNYGYTFGSGTRLTVV.

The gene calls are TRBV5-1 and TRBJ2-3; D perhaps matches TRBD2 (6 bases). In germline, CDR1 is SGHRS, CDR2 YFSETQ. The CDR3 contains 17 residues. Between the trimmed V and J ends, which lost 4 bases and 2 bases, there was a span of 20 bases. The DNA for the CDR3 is TGCGCCAGCAGCGCTCCGGGACTCACGACCTACACAGATACGCAGTATTTT. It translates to CASSAPGLTTYTDTQYF.

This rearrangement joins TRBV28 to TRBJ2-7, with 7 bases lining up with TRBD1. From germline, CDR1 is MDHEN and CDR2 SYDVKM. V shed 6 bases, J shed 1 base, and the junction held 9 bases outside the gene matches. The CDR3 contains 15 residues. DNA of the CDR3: TGTGCCAGCAGGGCCTACAGGGGAAGGTCCTACGAGCAGTACTTC. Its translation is CASRAYRGRSYEQYF. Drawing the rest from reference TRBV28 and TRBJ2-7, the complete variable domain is DVKVTQSSRYLVKRTGEKVFLECVQDMDHENMFWYRQDPGLGLRLIYFSYDVKMKEKGDIPEGYSVSREKKERFSLILESASTNQTSMYLCASRAYRGRSYEQYFGPGTRLTVT.

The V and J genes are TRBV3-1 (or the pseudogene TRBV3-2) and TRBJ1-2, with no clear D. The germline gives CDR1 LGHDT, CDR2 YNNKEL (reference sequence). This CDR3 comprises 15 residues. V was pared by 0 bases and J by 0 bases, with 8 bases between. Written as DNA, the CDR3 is TGTGCCAGCAGCCAAGAGGCCAGTGCTAACTATGGCTACACCTTC. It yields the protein CASSQEASANYGYTF.